Sequencing of this T cell receptor beta chain was carried out in a study of OX40 agonist ivuxolimab in advanced cancers. Background on the study: Ivuxolimab, an agonist antibody against OX40 (CD134), was given to patients. Patients were roughly 83% male with ages roughly 20 to 90, mean about 65. The study, taken as a whole, reports: Clones of CD4+ and CD8+ blood T cells grew by week 6 at doses of 0.1 to 3.0 mg/kg. CD4+ T cells averaged fewer expanded clones than CD8+ T cells.

The CDR3 is 14 amino acids. Trimming cost V 1 base and J 12 bases, with 18 bases left between them. The germline CDR1 and CDR2 sequences are SGHDN and FVKESK. This table comes from immunoSEQ multiplex PCR, and its TCRdb copy is limited to in-frame clones, with some not included. The sample lists 20,000 to 25,000 clones; more than 80% were seen once. A few counts support this clone. Antigen: not known. Here the sequenced sample was CD4+ or CD8+ T cells sorted from blood, taken in a trial of the OX40 agonist ivuxolimab. The chain combines TRBV14 with TRBJ1-2; D unresolved. The TCR comes from an adult with an advanced solid tumor such as melanoma, head and neck, liver or kidney cancer. CDR3 residues: CASSQAEDRYSHTF. As DNA, the CDR3 is TGTGCCAGCAGCCAAGCCGAGGACCGATATTCCCACACCTTC.